This TCR beta chain appears in the sequencing data of a study of OX40 agonist ivuxolimab in advanced cancers. General study results and limits: Partial responders at 0.1-3.0 mg/kg showed near-lowest clonal expansion. At 0.1 to 3.0 mg/kg, clonal expansion of CD4+ and CD8+ blood T cells had occurred by week 6.

The table came from immunoSEQ multiplex PCR; TCRdb's copy has only in-frame clones and leaves some out. The table records about 73,000 clones, 86% of them present only once. Of note for this clone: Its matching antigen is unknown.

Any history of autoimmune disease or systemic immunosuppression disqualified patients. Baseline, cycle 4 day 1, and cycle 7 day 1 were the blood sampling points. V gave up 3 bases and J gave up 0 bases, with 14 bases separating them. The CDR3 is made up of 16 amino acids. Germline-derived CDR1 and CDR2 are KGHSH and LQKENI. V gene TRBV18 combines with J gene TRBJ1-1; D is perhaps TRBD1 (5 bases). The sample in question was CD4+ or CD8+ T cells sorted from blood, obtained in a trial of the OX40 agonist ivuxolimab. This receptor was obtained from an adult with an advanced solid tumor such as melanoma, head and neck, liver or kidney cancer. The CDR3 nucleotides read TGTGCCAGCTCACCCTCCGGTCAGGGCCTGAACACTGAAGCTTTCTTT. Its protein is CASSPSGQGLNTEAFF. Full variable domain (outside the CDR3, taken from reference TRBV18 and TRBJ1-1): NAGVMQNPRHLVRRRGQEARLRCSPMKGHSHVYWYRQLPEEGLKFMVYLQKENIIDESGMPKERFSAEFPKEGPSILRIQQVVRGDSAAYFCASSPSGQGLNTEAFFGQGTRLTVV.